The clone carrying this TCR beta chain has only a few counts. What it binds is not known. Building the TCR beta libraries relied on iRepertoire HTBI primers, and CDR3 regions underwent Arm-PCR. Source study methods: Across the samples, identification revealed some 64 TRBV and 12 to 15 TRBJ segments. TCRdb re-analysed the multiplex PCR reads in MiXCR, keeping a single row per CDR3 protein. The V and J calls and clone size are TCRdb's, not the authors'. The sample yields 500,000 to 700,000 distinct CDR3 sequences, 25% to 35% seen once. Documented time point: persistent/refractory GD, antithyroid drugs over 5 years with positive TRAb. There was RNA extracted from PBMCs, and the TCR library was made from it. Guidelines of the American Thyroid Association were used to diagnose Graves' disease. Recruitment took place at an endocrinology department in Xi'an, China. This CDR3 has 16 residues. Germline CDR1 GTSNPN, CDR2 SVGIG (reference sequence). Germline trimming cut 3 bases from V and 0 bases from J; bases unmatched to any gene: 9.

These data belong to a study of regulatory T cells in long-lasting Graves disease. The study, taken as a whole, reports: Under persistent disease, TRBV28, TRBJ1-2 and TRBJ2-5 were used preferentially.

Here the sequenced sample was peripheral blood mononuclear cells (PBMCs), taken when the disease was refractory, from a patient treated with antithyroid drugs. This TCR was recovered from a female donor with Graves disease. The chain combines TRBV30 with TRBJ1-1; TRBD1 matches at 8 bases. The CDR3 DNA reads as TGTGCCTGGAGCCAGGGGGCTTGGAGGATGAACACTGAAGCTTTCTTT. Encoded protein: CAWSQGAWRMNTEAFF.